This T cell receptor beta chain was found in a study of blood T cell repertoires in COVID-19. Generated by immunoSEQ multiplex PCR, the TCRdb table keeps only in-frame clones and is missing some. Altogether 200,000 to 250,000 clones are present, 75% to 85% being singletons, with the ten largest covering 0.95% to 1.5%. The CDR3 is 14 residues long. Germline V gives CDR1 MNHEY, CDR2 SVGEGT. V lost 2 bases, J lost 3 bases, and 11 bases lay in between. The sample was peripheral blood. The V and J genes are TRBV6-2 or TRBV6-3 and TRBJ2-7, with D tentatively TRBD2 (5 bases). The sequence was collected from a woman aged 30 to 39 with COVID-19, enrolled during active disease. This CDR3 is CASSYRTGNYEQYF. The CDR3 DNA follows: TGTGCCAGCAGTTACAGGACGGGAAACTACGAGCAGTACTTC.